These 9 T cell receptor beta chains were sequenced from one sample in a study of human T cells and chemical hapten exposure. Each CDR3 protein gets one entry after TCRdb re-called the RACE reads with MiXCR. The table includes roughly 40,000 distinct CDR3 sequences, more than 9% detected once. The time point was: pre-sensitization, week 0. Documented treatment: therapeutic diphenylcyclopropenone sensitization with weekly scalp DPC. The source was whole blood, collected in connection with sensitization to the hapten diphenylcyclopropenone (DPC). The receptors were gathered from a man aged 25-40 years with alopecia areata. Some clones in this sample may be carry-over from other donors' samples.

This clonotype was detected a few times. V and J are TRBV12-2 and TRBJ2-7; the table gives TRBD2 as D, unverified against the DNA. TRBV12-2 is flagged as a pseudogene. The CDR3 totals 15 residues. The CDR3 loop reads CASRFSGRAPYEQYV. CDR3 bases: TGTGCAAGTCGCTTTAGCGGGAGGGCCCCCTACGAGCAGTACGTC.

This clonotype was observed many times. The J gene is TRBJ2-1, the V gene TRBV30; D is unclear. The germline V gene encodes CDR1 GTSNPN and CDR2 SVGIG (reference sequence). Deletions cut 1 base from V and 5 bases from J, with 6 bases between. This CDR3 has 12 amino acids. CDR3 DNA: TGTGCCTGGAGTGGGGTGGACAATGAGCAGTTCTTC. It specifies CAWSGVDNEQFF.

There are many counts of this clonotype. This rearrangement joins TRBV3-1 to TRBJ2-5; possible D gene TRBD2, 5 bases. The V and J ends lost 4 bases and 3 bases respectively, with 12 bases between them. Per the germline V gene, CDR1 is LGHDT and CDR2 is YNNKEL (reference sequence). The CDR3 extends over 14 amino acids. This CDR3 is CASSPRTAKETQYF. Here the CDR3 DNA reads TGTGCCAGCAGCCCAAGGACTGCGAAAGAGACCCAGTACTTC.

This clonotype was seen repeatedly, ten times or more. This chain joins TRBV20-1 and TRBJ2-5; D gene uncertain. Germline V gene lookup returns CDR1 DFQATT and CDR2 SNEGSKA (reference sequence). This CDR3 has 11 amino acids. CDR3 in amino acids: CSLETQETQYF. The CDR3 region has the DNA TGCAGCTTAGAGACCCAAGAGACCCAGTACTTC.

This clonotype was seen a handful of times. V is TRBV6-6 and J is TRBJ1-4, with 7 positions matching TRBD1. Germline V gene lookup returns CDR1 MNHNY and CDR2 SVGAGI (reference sequence). The CDR3 has 20 amino acids. With 6 bases clipped from V and 1 base from J, the junction kept 20 bases outside the gene matches. The DNA for the CDR3 is TGTGCCAGCAGCCCGCCAGGGGGTCTAGGTAACGGAGGAACTAATGAAAAACTGTTTTTT. This gives the protein CASSPPGGLGNGGTNEKLFF.

This clonotype was found many times. V is TRBV2 and J is TRBJ2-2; D is possibly TRBD1 or TRBD2 (6 bases each). V shed 7 bases and J shed 5 bases, with 11 bases lying between them. There are 13 residues in the CDR3. The germline gives CDR1 SNHLY, CDR2 FYNNEI. CDR3: CASIGGGTGELFF. In nucleotides, the CDR3 is TGTGCCAGCATCGGAGGGGGGACCGGGGAGCTGTTTTTT.

The table lists this clonotype with a few counts. The J gene is TRBJ2-2, the V gene TRBV6-2 or TRBV6-3, with TRBD1 as a possible D gene (5 bases). Trimming left V 8 bases short and J 5 bases short, with 18 bases between. The CDR3 totals 15 residues. Germline CDR1 and CDR2: MNHEY and SVGEGT. The CDR3 loop reads CASGGMQGYTGELFF. The DNA of the CDR3 is TGTGCCAGCGGCGGTATGCAGGGATATACCGGGGAGCTGTTTTTT.

A few counts support this clonotype. DNA of the CDR3: TGTGCCAGCTCACCAACCCGGGACCGGCCGCCCCTCTACGAGCAGTACGTC. Translation: CASSPTRDRPPLYEQYV. This chain links TRBV18 with TRBJ2-7; either TRBD1 or TRBD2 may supply D (5 bases each). This CDR3 has 17 amino acids. The germline CDR1 and CDR2 sequences are KGHSH and LQKENI. The V end lost 2 bases, the J end lost 3 bases, and 20 bases lay between the germline ends.

The V gene is TRBV2, the J gene TRBJ2-5; no clear D gene. Trimming removed 7 bases at V and 2 bases at J, with 8 bases between. CDR1 SNHLY and CDR2 FYNNEI come from the germline V gene. This CDR3 has 12 amino acids. The CDR3 protein is CASKLTQETQYF. CDR3 DNA sequence: TGTGCCAGCAAACTTACACAAGAGACCCAGTACTTC.